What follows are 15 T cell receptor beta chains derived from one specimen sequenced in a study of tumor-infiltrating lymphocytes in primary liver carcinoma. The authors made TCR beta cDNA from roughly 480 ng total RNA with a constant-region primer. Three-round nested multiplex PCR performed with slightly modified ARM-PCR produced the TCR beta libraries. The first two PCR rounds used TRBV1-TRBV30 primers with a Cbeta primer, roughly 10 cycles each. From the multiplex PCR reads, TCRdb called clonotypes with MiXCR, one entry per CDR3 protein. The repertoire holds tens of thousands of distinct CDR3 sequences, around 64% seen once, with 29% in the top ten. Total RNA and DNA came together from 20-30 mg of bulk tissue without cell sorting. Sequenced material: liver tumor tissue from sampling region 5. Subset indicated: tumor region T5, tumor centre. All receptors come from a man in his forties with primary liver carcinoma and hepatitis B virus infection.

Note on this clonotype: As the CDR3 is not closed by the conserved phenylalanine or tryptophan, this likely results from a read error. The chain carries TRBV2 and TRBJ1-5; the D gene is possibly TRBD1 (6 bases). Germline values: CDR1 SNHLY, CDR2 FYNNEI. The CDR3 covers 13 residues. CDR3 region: CAGSTQGSQPQHL. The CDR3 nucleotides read TGTGCCGGCAGCACACAGGGCAGTCAGCCCCAGCATCTT.

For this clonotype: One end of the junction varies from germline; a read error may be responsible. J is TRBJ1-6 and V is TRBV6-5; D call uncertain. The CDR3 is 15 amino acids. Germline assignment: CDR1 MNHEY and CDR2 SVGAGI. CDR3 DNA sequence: TGTGTCAGCAGTTACGGGCAGCCTCATAATTCACCCCTCCACTTC. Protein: CVSSYGQPHNSPLHF.

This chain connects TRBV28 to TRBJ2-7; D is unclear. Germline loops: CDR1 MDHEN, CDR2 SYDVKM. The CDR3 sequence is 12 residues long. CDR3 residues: CTSSPTTYEQYV. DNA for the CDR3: TGTACCAGCAGTCCGACGACCTACGAGCAGTACGTC.

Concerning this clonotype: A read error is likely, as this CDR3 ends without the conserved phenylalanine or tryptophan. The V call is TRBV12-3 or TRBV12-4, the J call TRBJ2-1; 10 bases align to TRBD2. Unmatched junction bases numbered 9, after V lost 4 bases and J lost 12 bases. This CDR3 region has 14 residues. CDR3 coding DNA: TGTGCCAGCAGTTACTCTAGCGGGAGCGATGGGCAGTTCTTA. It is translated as CASSYSSGSDGQFL.

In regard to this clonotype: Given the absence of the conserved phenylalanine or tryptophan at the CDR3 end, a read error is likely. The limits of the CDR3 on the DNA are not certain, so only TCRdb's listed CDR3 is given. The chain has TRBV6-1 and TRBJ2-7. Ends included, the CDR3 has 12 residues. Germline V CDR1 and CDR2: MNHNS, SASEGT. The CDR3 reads CASSNGPYERYL.

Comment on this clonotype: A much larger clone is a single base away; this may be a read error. For the CDR3, the DNA is TGTGCCTGGAGTGGCAGGGCTGGAGATGCGCAGTATTTT. It yields the protein CAWSGRAGDAQYF. V is TRBV30 and J is TRBJ2-3, with a possible D match to TRBD1 (5 bases). Germline V gene lookup returns CDR1 GTSNPN and CDR2 SVGIG (reference sequence). The CDR3 consists of 13 residues.

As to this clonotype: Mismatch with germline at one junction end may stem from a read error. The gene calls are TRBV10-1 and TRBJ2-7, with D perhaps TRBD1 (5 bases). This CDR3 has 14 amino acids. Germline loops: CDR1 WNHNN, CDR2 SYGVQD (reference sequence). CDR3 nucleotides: TGTGTCAGCAGTGGGGCTGGCCCAGGTTACGAGCAGTGCTTC. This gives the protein CVSSGAGPGYEQCF.

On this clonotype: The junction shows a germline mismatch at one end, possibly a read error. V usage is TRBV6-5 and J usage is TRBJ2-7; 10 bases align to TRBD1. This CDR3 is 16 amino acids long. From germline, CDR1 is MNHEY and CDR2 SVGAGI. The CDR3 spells CASSYSRDRGLEEQYF. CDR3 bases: TGTGCCAGCAGCTACTCTAGGGACAGGGGCCTAGAGGAGCAGTACTTC.

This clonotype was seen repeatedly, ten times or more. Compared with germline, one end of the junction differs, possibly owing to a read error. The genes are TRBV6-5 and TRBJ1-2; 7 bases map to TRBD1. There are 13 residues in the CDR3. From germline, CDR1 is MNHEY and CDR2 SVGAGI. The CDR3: CAGRDDRVHGYTF. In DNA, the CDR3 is TGTGCCGGCAGAGACGACAGGGTGCACGGCTACACCTTC.

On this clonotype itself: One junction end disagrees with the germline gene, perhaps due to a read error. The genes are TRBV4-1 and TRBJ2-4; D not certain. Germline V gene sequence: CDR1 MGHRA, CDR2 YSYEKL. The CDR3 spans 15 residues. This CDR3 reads CANSQESLPKNIQHF. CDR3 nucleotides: TGCGCCAACAGCCAAGAGTCCCTTCCCAAAAACATTCAGCATTTC.

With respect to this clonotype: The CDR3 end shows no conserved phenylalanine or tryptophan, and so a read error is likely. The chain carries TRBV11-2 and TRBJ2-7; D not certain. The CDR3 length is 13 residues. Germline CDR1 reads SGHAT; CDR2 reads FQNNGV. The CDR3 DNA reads TGTGCCAGTAGCTTAAGTGAGCAAGCGTCGCAGTACTTA. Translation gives CASSLSEQASQYL.

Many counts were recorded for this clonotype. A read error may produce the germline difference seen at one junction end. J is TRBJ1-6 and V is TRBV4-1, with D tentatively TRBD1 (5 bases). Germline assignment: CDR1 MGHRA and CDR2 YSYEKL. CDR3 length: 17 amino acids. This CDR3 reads CASSQDLPGGSTSLLHF. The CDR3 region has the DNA TGCGCCAGCAGCCAAGATCTTCCCGGGGGATCAACTTCACTCCTCCACTTT.

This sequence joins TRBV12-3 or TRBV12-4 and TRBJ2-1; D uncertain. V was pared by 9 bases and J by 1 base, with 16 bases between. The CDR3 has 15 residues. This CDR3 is CASSTPPESYNEQFF. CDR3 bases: TGTGCCAGTAGTACGCCTCCGGAGTCCTACAATGAGCAGTTCTTC.

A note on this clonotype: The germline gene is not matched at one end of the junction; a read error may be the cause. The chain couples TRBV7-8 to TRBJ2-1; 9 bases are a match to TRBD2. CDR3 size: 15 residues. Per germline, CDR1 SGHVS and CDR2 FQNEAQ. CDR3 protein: CASSPLRTSDNEQFF. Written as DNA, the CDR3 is TGTGCCAGCAGCCCCCTCAGGACTAGCGATAATGAACAGTTCTTC.

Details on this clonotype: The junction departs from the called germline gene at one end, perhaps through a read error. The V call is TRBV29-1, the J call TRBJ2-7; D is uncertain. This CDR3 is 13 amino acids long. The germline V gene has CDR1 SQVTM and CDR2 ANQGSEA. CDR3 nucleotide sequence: TGCAGCGTTGAGGGGTCGTTGGTAAAGGAGCAGCACTTC. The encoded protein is CSVEGSLVKEQHF.